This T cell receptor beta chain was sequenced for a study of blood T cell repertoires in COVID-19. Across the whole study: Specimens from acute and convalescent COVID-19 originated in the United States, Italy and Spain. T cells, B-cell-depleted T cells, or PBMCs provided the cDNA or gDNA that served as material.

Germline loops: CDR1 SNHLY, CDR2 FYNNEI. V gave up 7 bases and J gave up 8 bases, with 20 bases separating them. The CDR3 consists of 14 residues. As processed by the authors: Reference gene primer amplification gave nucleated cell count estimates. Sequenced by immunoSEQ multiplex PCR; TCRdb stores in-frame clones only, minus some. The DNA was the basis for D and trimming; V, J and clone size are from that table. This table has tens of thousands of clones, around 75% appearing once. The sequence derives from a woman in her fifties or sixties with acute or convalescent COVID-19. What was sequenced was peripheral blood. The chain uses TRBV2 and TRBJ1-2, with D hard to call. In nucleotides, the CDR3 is TGTGCCAGCATATCAGGCGAACTCGCTAAAGGCTACACCTTC. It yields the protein CASISGELAKGYTF.